These 7 T cell receptor beta chains came from one sample sequenced in a study of T cell changes during pregnancy in multiple sclerosis. TCRdb's copy holds only in-frame clones and misses some; the assay was immunoSEQ multiplex PCR. The sample has about 120,000 clones; approximately 93% are singletons. This specimen consisted of peripheral blood, obtained before pregnancy. All receptors come from a female donor with multiple sclerosis, enrolled in a pregnancy study.

The chain combines TRBV2 with TRBJ2-7; 11 bases map to TRBD2. After removal of 4 bases from V and 2 bases from J, the junction contained 4 bases not matched to a gene. This CDR3 comprises 15 residues. In germline, CDR1 is SNHLY, CDR2 FYNNEI. CDR3 DNA sequence: TGTGCCAGCAGTGGGCTAGCGGGAGGCGCCTACGAGCAGTACTTC. Translated, it gives CASSGLAGGAYEQYF.

The rearrangement uses TRBV27 and TRBJ2-7, with TRBD1 matching over 7 bases. This CDR3 has 17 amino acids. Germline V CDR1 and CDR2: MNHEY, SMNVEV (reference sequence). V lost 2 bases, J lost 4 bases, and 14 bases stayed unmatched. The CDR3 loop is CASSLVGIGQGVYEQYF. DNA for the CDR3: TGTGCCAGCAGTTTAGTCGGTATTGGGCAGGGGGTATACGAGCAGTACTTC.

The CDR3 nucleotides are TGTGCCAGCCTGAACGTAGCCCCGGGCAATCAGCCCCAGCATTTT. Translation: CASLNVAPGNQPQHF. The V gene is TRBV6-5, the J gene TRBJ1-5; D unclear. The germline V and J ends were trimmed by 8 bases and 2 bases, with 16 bases remaining between them. Germline CDR1 reads MNHEY; CDR2 reads SVGAGI. The CDR3 length is 15 residues.

The V call is TRBV2, the J call TRBJ2-7; the match to TRBD2 covers 7 bases. Germline V gene lookup returns CDR1 SNHLY and CDR2 FYNNEI. The CDR3 consists of 14 residues. V shed 7 bases, J shed 2 bases, and the junction held 8 bases outside the gene matches. The CDR3 DNA follows: TGTGCCAGCAAGGACGGGAGGTCACCCTACGAGCAGTACTTC. Protein sequence: CASKDGRSPYEQYF. The complete variable domain, with remaining parts taken from reference TRBV2 and TRBJ2-7, reads EPEVTQTPSHQVTQMGQEVILRCVPISNHLYFYWYRQILGQKVEFLVSFYNNEISEKSEIFDDQFSVERPDGSNFTLKIRSTKLEDSAMYFCASKDGRSPYEQYFGPGTRLTVT.

This clone was seen more than once but under ten times. The CDR3 reads CASRATGNTEAFF. CDR3 DNA: TGTGCCAGCAGGGCGACAGGGAACACTGAAGCTTTCTTT. V gene TRBV6-6 combines with J gene TRBJ1-1; D possibly corresponds to TRBD1 (6 bases). V shed 6 bases and J shed 1 base, with 9 bases lying between them. This CDR3 is built from 13 residues. Germline-derived CDR1 and CDR2 are MNHNY and SVGAGI (reference sequence).

The gene calls are TRBV19 and TRBJ1-5, with 8 bases lining up with TRBD1. Germline V gives CDR1 LNHDA, CDR2 SQIVND (reference sequence). Trimming removed 4 bases from V and 3 bases from J; junction bases left unmatched: 14. The CDR3 has 18 residues. The CDR3 nucleotides are TGTGCCAGTAGTACTACGAACAGGGGGGCGGCAATCAATCAGCCCCAGCATTTT. Protein: CASSTTNRGAAINQPQHF.

The chain recombines TRBV9 with TRBJ1-3; 8 bases fit TRBD1. The V gene end was trimmed by 1 base and the J gene end by 0 bases; junction bases not matched to a gene: 6. Germline CDR1 reads SGDLS; CDR2 reads YYNGEE. This CDR3 spans 17 amino acids. In DNA, the CDR3 is TGTGCCAGCAGCGTATACGACAGGGGAGCCTCTGGAAACACCATATATTTT. It codes for CASSVYDRGASGNTIYF.